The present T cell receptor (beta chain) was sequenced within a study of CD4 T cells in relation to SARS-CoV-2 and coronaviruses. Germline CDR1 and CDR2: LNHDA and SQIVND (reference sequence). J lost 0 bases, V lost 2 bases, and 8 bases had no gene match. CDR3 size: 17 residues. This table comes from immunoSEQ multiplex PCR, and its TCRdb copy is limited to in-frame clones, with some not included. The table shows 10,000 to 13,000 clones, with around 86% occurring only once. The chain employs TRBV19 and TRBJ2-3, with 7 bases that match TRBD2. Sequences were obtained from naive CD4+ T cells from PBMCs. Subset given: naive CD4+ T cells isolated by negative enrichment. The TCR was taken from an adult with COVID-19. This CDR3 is CASSILGLAASTDTQYF. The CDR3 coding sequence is TGTGCCAGTAGTATATTGGGGCTAGCGGCTAGCACAGATACGCAGTATTTT.